Presented here are 31 T cell receptor beta chains from one specimen sequenced in a study of blood T cell repertoires in COVID-19. Clones were read by immunoSEQ multiplex PCR, and TCRdb kept only the in-frame ones, dropping some. The sample lists about 44,000 clones; 80% to 90% were seen once. Sequenced material: peripheral blood. These receptors came from a man between 65 and 85 years old with active COVID-19.

The V call is TRBV6-1, the J call TRBJ1-5; a weak D match, TRBD1 (5 bases). Germline CDR1 MNHNS, CDR2 SASEGT. This CDR3 is built from 13 residues. Trimming removed 3 bases at V and 4 bases at J, with 7 bases between. CDR3 sequence reads: CASSDRANQPQHF. In DNA form, the CDR3 reads TGTGCCAGCAGTGACAGGGCTAATCAGCCCCAGCATTTT.

The CDR3 sequence: CASSPPEGVQPQHF. In nucleotides, the CDR3 is TGTGCCAGCTCACCACCGGAGGGAGTTCAGCCCCAGCATTTT. The chain links TRBV18 to TRBJ1-5; D unclear. Between the trimmed V and J ends, which lost 0 bases and 6 bases, there was a span of 9 bases. The CDR3 length is 14 residues. Germline loops: CDR1 KGHSH, CDR2 LQKENI. The whole variable domain, filled in from reference TRBV18 and TRBJ1-5, reads NAGVMQNPRHLVRRRGQEARLRCSPMKGHSHVYWYRQLPEEGLKFMVYLQKENIIDESGMPKERFSAEFPKEGPSILRIQQVVRGDSAAYFCASSPPEGVQPQHFGDGTRLSIL.

V gene TRBV28 combines with J gene TRBJ2-5; 11 bases agree with TRBD1. The junction had 8 bases not matched to a gene; V was cut back by 3 bases and J by 5 bases. The CDR3 spans 16 residues. The germline gives CDR1 MDHEN, CDR2 SYDVKM. This CDR3 reads CASSLPGQGAGETQYF. CDR3 DNA: TGTGCCAGCAGTTTGCCCGGACAGGGGGCAGGGGAGACCCAGTACTTC.

The table lists this clone with a few counts. The genes are TRBV7-2 and TRBJ1-6; D gene unclear. Per germline, CDR1 SGHTA and CDR2 FQGNSA. The CDR3 contains 14 residues. Trimming pared 7 bases from V and 7 bases from J, leaving 14 bases between. CDR3 coding DNA: TGTGCCAGCATCGACTACGGCACCAATTCACCCCTCCACTTT. Protein product: CASIDYGTNSPLHF.

By sample share, this clone is medium-sized (0.01 to 0.1%). J is TRBJ2-3 and V is TRBV2; 7 bases align to TRBD1. The CDR3 covers 15 residues. J gave up 0 bases and V 4 bases, and 4 bases lay outside the gene matches. Germline V gives CDR1 SNHLY, CDR2 FYNNEI. As DNA, the CDR3 is TGTGCCAGCAGTGCCGGGACAGCTAGCACAGATACGCAGTATTTT. It codes for CASSAGTASTDTQYF.

This chain uses TRBV12-3 or TRBV12-4 with TRBJ1-5; D may be TRBD1 (5 bases). V lost 5 bases to trimming and J lost 6 bases, with 8 bases between them. The CDR3 has 12 residues. CDR3 loop: CASSRRGQPQHF. CDR3 bases: TGTGCCAGCAGTAGGAGGGGTCAGCCCCAGCATTTT.

Comment on this clone: Other DNA sequences in this specimen translate into the identical CDR3. V and J are TRBV19 and TRBJ1-5; 10 nucleotides agree with TRBD1. The ends lost 5 bases at V and 4 bases at J; junction bases unmatched: 5. The CDR3 is 15 amino acids. Germline V lookup: CDR1 LNHDA, CDR2 SQIVND (reference sequence). DNA of the CDR3: TGTGCCAGTAGTTCCAGACAGGGGGCTAATCAGCCCCAGCATTTT. It yields the protein CASSSRQGANQPQHF.

This chain links TRBV28 with TRBJ1-1; D unclear. The V end was cut by 10 bases, the J end by 3 bases, with 6 bases between. The CDR3 spans 10 residues. The germline gives CDR1 MDHEN, CDR2 SYDVKM. Written as DNA, the CDR3 is TGTGCCACCGGTTACACTGAAGCTTTCTTT. Encoded protein: CATGYTEAFF.

Concerning this clone: One end of the junction varies from germline; a read error may be responsible. The chain links TRBV2 to TRBJ2-3, with D perhaps matching TRBD1 (5 bases). CDR1 SNHLY and CDR2 FYNNEI come from the germline V gene. The CDR3 spans 14 residues. The CDR3 bases are TGTGCCAGCATAGGGGATACAGGTTTTAAAAACGCGGATTTT. Its translation is CASIGDTGFKNADF.

For the CDR3, the DNA is TGTGCCAGCAGTATAACCTCGGGGGGGCAAAGCGGGGAGCTGTTTTTT. Residues: CASSITSGGQSGELFF. The chain uses TRBV2 and TRBJ2-2, with 8 bases matching TRBD2. The J segment lost 7 bases and the V segment lost 5 bases, leaving 12 bases of the junction unmatched. The CDR3 loop spans 16 amino acids. CDR1 SNHLY and CDR2 FYNNEI come from the germline V gene.

The CDR3, as DNA: TGTGCCAGCAGCTTACGGACAGTCGAGGACGAGCAGTACTTC. Encoded protein: CASSLRTVEDEQYF. The V call is TRBV5-4, the J call TRBJ2-7; D is perhaps TRBD1 (6 bases). V lost 2 bases and J 5 bases, leaving 14 bases between the germline ends. This CDR3 is built from 14 residues. CDR1 SGHNT and CDR2 YYREEE come from the germline V gene (reference sequence).

The chain is built from TRBV12-5 and TRBJ2-7; 8 bases are a match to TRBD1. V trimming: 6 bases; J trimming: 3 bases; junction bases outside the gene matches: 13. The CDR3 contains 16 residues. From germline, CDR1 is LGHNT and CDR2 FRNRAP. CDR3 in DNA: TGTGCTAGTGGCCAAAGACAGGGGACCCTAAACTACGAGCAGTACTTC. Its protein is CASGQRQGTLNYEQYF.

The chain recombines TRBV19 with TRBJ2-7; tentative D call: TRBD1 (6 bases). This CDR3 contains 14 residues. Germline lookup yields CDR1 LNHDA and CDR2 SQIVND (reference sequence). Deletions cut 4 bases from V and 2 bases from J, with 12 bases between. This CDR3 reads CASSSRDTTYEQYF. CDR3 sequence (DNA): TGTGCCAGTAGTAGTCGGGACACCACCTACGAGCAGTACTTC.

The V gene is TRBV7-2, the J gene TRBJ2-1; the match to TRBD1 covers 7 bases. Unmatched junction bases numbered 3, after V lost 1 base and J lost 0 bases. The CDR3 sequence is 16 residues long. Germline V CDR1 and CDR2: SGHTA, FQGNSA. CDR3 DNA: TGTGCCAGCAGCTTAGACCGGGACAGCTCCTACAATGAGCAGTTCTTC. Protein sequence: CASSLDRDSSYNEQFF.

CDR3 in DNA: TGTGCCACCAGTGAGCACCAGGACAGGGGAGAGACCCAGTACTTC. Translating gives CATSEHQDRGETQYF. The rearrangement links TRBV24-1 to TRBJ2-5; 9 bases agree with TRBD1. This CDR3 contains 15 residues. Per germline, CDR1 KGHDR and CDR2 SFDVKD. With V trimmed by 4 bases and J by 4 bases, 6 bases remained unmatched.

The chain uses TRBV4-3 and TRBJ1-1; TRBD1 might be the D (5 bases). Germline V lookup: CDR1 LGHNA, CDR2 YSLEER. The CDR3 has 13 amino acids. V lost 0 bases to trimming and J lost 7 bases, with 9 bases between them. The CDR3 DNA follows: TGCGCCAGCAGCCAAGATAGGACATATGAAGCTTTCTTT. Translating it yields CASSQDRTYEAFF.

The chain combines TRBV28 with TRBJ2-7, with TRBD1 matching 7 bases. The length of the CDR3 is 12 residues. After removal of 3 bases from V and 7 bases from J, the junction contained 3 bases not matched to a gene. Germline assignment: CDR1 MDHEN and CDR2 SYDVKM. CDR3 in DNA: TGTGCCAGCAGTTTGAGGGACAGTGAGCAGTACTTC. Protein: CASSLRDSEQYF. Full variable domain (outside the CDR3, taken from reference TRBV28 and TRBJ2-7): DVKVTQSSRYLVKRTGEKVFLECVQDMDHENMFWYRQDPGLGLRLIYFSYDVKMKEKGDIPEGYSVSREKKERFSLILESASTNQTSMYLCASSLRDSEQYFGPGTRLTVT.

The V gene is TRBV10-3, the J gene TRBJ1-2, with TRBD1 as a possible D gene (5 bases). V was shortened by 4 bases and J by 3 bases, with 18 bases between the two germline ends. The CDR3 has 16 amino acids. The germline gives CDR1 ENHRY, CDR2 SYGVKD. The CDR3 protein is CAISVVPGRVDYGYTF. Here the CDR3 DNA reads TGTGCCATCAGTGTTGTGCCGGGCAGGGTGGACTATGGCTACACCTTC.

The CDR3 DNA follows: TGTGCCAGCATCCCCCGGGAACAAATTAATGAAAAACTGTTTTTT. Protein product: CASIPREQINEKLFF. This chain connects TRBV2 to TRBJ1-4, with D uncertain. The V end was cut by 7 bases, the J end by 4 bases, with 16 bases between. The CDR3 sequence is 15 residues long. CDR1 and CDR2 (germline): SNHLY, FYNNEI.

The V gene is TRBV3-1 (or the pseudogene TRBV3-2), the J gene TRBJ1-5; perhaps TRBD1 as D (5 bases). CDR1 LGHDT and CDR2 YNNKEL come from the germline V gene (reference sequence). CDR3 size: 13 residues. V lost 3 bases and J 5 bases, leaving 8 bases between the germline ends. DNA of the CDR3: TGTGCCAGCAGCCAGGGGGGGGATCAGCCCCAGCATTTT. Protein product: CASSQGGDQPQHF.

The chain links TRBV2 to TRBJ2-1; the D gene is possibly TRBD1 (5 bases). V was cut by 6 bases and J by 9 bases, with 15 bases left in between. The germline gives CDR1 SNHLY, CDR2 FYNNEI. The CDR3 has 13 residues. CDR3 sequence: CASRGQPGSEQFF. CDR3 DNA: TGTGCCAGCAGAGGACAACCAGGTTCTGAGCAGTTCTTC.

This clone was recorded a few times. The V and J genes are TRBV11-3 and TRBJ1-6; D gene unclear. Germline CDR1 and CDR2: SGHNT and YENEEA. The CDR3 loop spans 11 amino acids. V was cut by 5 bases and J by 7 bases, with 3 bases left in between. CDR3 residues: CASSLNSPLHF. CDR3 sequence (DNA): TGTGCCAGCAGCCTAAATTCACCCCTCCACTTT. Drawing the rest from reference TRBV11-3 and TRBJ1-6, the complete variable domain is EAGVVQSPRYKIIEKKQPVAFWCNPISGHNTLYWYLQNLGQGPELLIRYENEEAVDDSQLPKDRFSAERLKGVDSTLKIQPAELGDSAVYLCASSLNSPLHFGNGTRLTVT.

The V call is TRBV6-2 or TRBV6-3, the J call TRBJ1-1; TRBD1 matches 8 bases. CDR3 length: 15 residues. The V gene's germline CDR1 is MNHEY and CDR2 SVGEGT. With V trimmed by 6 bases and J by 5 bases, 11 bases remained unmatched. The DNA of the CDR3 is TGTGCCAGCAGCCTAACAGGGGGTTTGGTGACTGAAGCTTTCTTT. It translates to CASSLTGGLVTEAFF.

This clone was observed once. The chain joins TRBV3-1 (or the pseudogene TRBV3-2) to TRBJ2-1, with 11 bases matching TRBD2. V dropped 5 bases and J dropped 0; count of bases not matched to a gene: 6. The germline CDR1 and CDR2 sequences are LGHDT and YNNKEL (reference sequence). This CDR3 contains 17 residues. The chain's CDR3 is CASSSSGGLSSYNEQFF. In DNA, the CDR3 is TGTGCCAGCAGCTCTAGCGGGGGGTTGAGCTCCTACAATGAGCAGTTCTTC.

The chain recombines TRBV5-1 with TRBJ1-1, with D uncertain. Looked up from germline, CDR1 is SGHRS and CDR2 is YFSETQ. The CDR3 loop spans 14 amino acids. The ends were cut back, 0 bases at V and 11 bases at J, with 17 bases in the middle. The CDR3 is CASSLEAGSYEAFF. For the CDR3, the DNA is TGCGCCAGCAGCTTGGAAGCGGGCTCATATGAGGCTTTCTTT.

The sample holds a few counts of this clone. The DNA for the CDR3 is TGTGCCAGCAGTTACTACGGGGGCACTGAAGCTTTCTTT. Its translation is CASSYYGGTEAFF. V is TRBV6-2 or TRBV6-3 and J is TRBJ1-1; perhaps TRBD1 as D (5 bases). Germline V gene sequence: CDR1 MNHEY, CDR2 SVGEGT. V was cut by 1 base and J by 4 bases, with 7 bases left in between. The CDR3 contains 13 residues.

The genes are TRBV9 and TRBJ2-1; 11 nucleotides align to TRBD1. The CDR3 is made up of 16 amino acids. J gave up 6 bases and V 3 bases, and 8 bases lay outside the gene matches. Germline V gene sequence: CDR1 SGDLS, CDR2 YYNGEE. The CDR3 is CASSATGQGGLNEQFF. The CDR3 DNA follows: TGTGCCAGCAGCGCTACGGGACAGGGGGGTCTCAATGAGCAGTTCTTC.

The chain links TRBV27 to TRBJ2-2, with 9 positions matching TRBD2. The V and J ends lost 8 bases and 2 bases, in that order; junction bases with no gene match: 6. CDR3 length: 15 residues. CDR1 and CDR2 from the germline V gene are MNHEY and SMNVEV (reference sequence). The CDR3 reads CASGAGGVNTGELFF. In DNA, the CDR3 is TGTGCCAGCGGGGCGGGGGGGGTAAACACCGGGGAGCTGTTTTTT.

The rearrangement joins TRBV6-5 to TRBJ1-1, with D unresolved. Trimming cost V 2 bases and J 2 bases, with 15 bases left between them. Germline values: CDR1 MNHEY, CDR2 SVGAGI. This CDR3 comprises 16 residues. The CDR3 region has the DNA TGTGCCAGCAGTTACAGATCGGGAGGGATTAACACTGAAGCTTTCTTT. As protein: CASSYRSGGINTEAFF.

The chain combines TRBV4-3 with TRBJ1-1, with D possibly matching TRBD1 (5 bases). Germline values: CDR1 LGHNA, CDR2 YSLEER. There are 13 residues in the CDR3. V was shortened by 0 bases and J by 11 bases, with 13 bases between the two germline ends. CDR3 sequence: CASSQDGQGLAFF. The CDR3 region has the DNA TGCGCCAGCAGCCAAGACGGTCAGGGTTTGGCTTTCTTT.

The chain employs TRBV3-1 (or the pseudogene TRBV3-2) and TRBJ1-6; D gene ambiguous. Between the trimmed V and J ends, which lost 4 bases and 7 bases, there was a span of 11 bases. There are 14 residues in the CDR3. Germline V CDR1 and CDR2: LGHDT, YNNKEL (reference sequence). The CDR3 DNA sequence: TGTGCCAGCAGCCCATCTATGAGGAATTCACCCCTCCACTTT. Protein: CASSPSMRNSPLHF.